What follows is one TCR beta chain and its context. No cognate antigen has been identified for it. No base quality values were provided; no much bigger clone lies one nucleotide off. The sample contains more than one DNA sequence encoding this CDR3. The library came from the immunoSEQ multiplex PCR assay. For the multiplex PCR, a mixture combining 60 forward primers for TCR Vbeta segments and 13 reverse primers for TCR Jbeta segments was used. Amplification of the CDR3 region of rearranged TCR beta genes was performed with a multiplex PCR assay on genomic DNA. Amplified TCR beta libraries were sequenced as 87-base-pair reads on the Illumina HiSeq System. Per the authors' processing: A later analysis tallied around 80 million unique TCR beta chains across the approximately 670 repertoires, and around 10 million of those chains were shared by two or more donors. Raw reads were error-corrected and collapsed into unique sequences with a nearest-neighbor algorithm that merged closely related sequences to remove PCR and sequencing errors. Alignment of CDR3 sequences to IMGT reference sequences was used to assign V, D and J gene segments. For a sequence to be retained, at least a six-nucleotide match to both a V gene segment and a J gene segment was required. A rearrangement counted as productive if the CDR3 had no stop codons and remained in frame with V and J, and every other rearrangement counted as non-productive. Following IMGT convention, CDR3 was defined as the stretch from the second conserved V-encoded cysteine up to the conserved J-encoded phenylalanine. Sequences without an unambiguous match to a single V gene segment were excluded from the earlier analysis of approximately 560 of the donors. An earlier analysis of a few hundred of the donors classified V segments as functional when productive rearrangements were above 56.7% and as segregating when the standard deviation between donors was above 5%. A statistical classification framework was built to diagnose cytomegalovirus status from the catalog of TCR beta chain sequences. V and J gene assignment, in a later analysis, came from comparing TCR nucleotide sequences with IMGT/GENE-DB human TR gene sequences. A later analysis assigned CDR3 sequences and most-parsimonious VDJ recombination scenarios with the TCRdist pipeline. In a later analysis, every TCR beta chain was defined by the combination of its CDR3 amino acid sequence and its V-gene family, and reads without a unique V-gene family were dropped. To address suspected cross-contamination and a sequencing artifact, a later analysis removed under 600 highly shared, low-generation-probability nucleotide sequences. For each public chain, a later analysis derived a clonal expansion index from normalized ranks of inferred template counts within each repertoire. A later analysis computed generation probabilities with a VDJ recombination model fitted to out-of-frame rearrangements, and checked the results against IGoR. Hypergeometric tests were used in a later analysis to score TCR-TCR, TCR-HLA and TCR-CMV co-occurrence, with a repertoire-size bias correction applied to the TCR pairs. In a later analysis, false discovery rates were estimated by permuting HLA or CMV assignments 20 times. In a later analysis, co-occurring TCRs were grouped using DBSCAN, with TCRdist sequence similarity added in when clustering inside HLA-allele-positive subsets. Repertoires with fewer than 30,000 or more than 120,000 public chains, plus five repertoires with anomalous nucleotide sharing, were excluded from co-occurrence clustering. In its TCRdb copy, this immuneACCESS table keeps in-frame sequences only and misses some clones. Where compared with another copy, unresolved V genes explain less than half of these, and the others have no known cause. V, J and clone size were drawn from that table, and D and trimming were deduced from the DNA. Here the sample has 100,000 to 150,000 clones; approximately 80% occur a single time. The ten largest clonotypes hold 2.5% to 3.5% of the sample.

The sample is drawn from a study of cytomegalovirus exposure and HLA in healthy donors (dated by TCRdb to the late 2010s). Regarding the research as a whole: In an earlier analysis of 550 to 750 of the donors, 276 Gb of sequence data and 90 million to 120 million unique TCR beta sequences from 180 million or so T cells were reported. An early release covering just under 650 HLA-typed donors comprised 250 to 350 gigabases of sequencing data and 65 million to 100 million unique TCR sequences. Of the roughly 400 genotyped donors, about 80% fell in the genetic ancestry cluster associated with self-reported Caucasian donors. The study aimed to test whether signatures of past pathogen exposure could be identified by cataloging public T cell receptors. The T cell repertoires of 666 subjects were profiled by immunosequencing and related to cytomegalovirus serostatus. In addition to the first cohort of 500 to 850 subjects, a separate validation cohort of around 110 different subjects was used. To predict cytomegalovirus infection status, the study combined high-throughput TCR immunosequencing, statistical association of individual TCRs with disease status, and machine learning. A later analysis re-examined previously published TCR beta repertoires from around 670 donors and added high-resolution HLA genotyping to investigate patterns of TCR occurrence. In the later analysis, no new phenotypic data were used to find candidate immune exposures; instead, reliance was placed on TCR beta sequences and their occurrence across donors. To decide whether each TCR beta V gene segment behaved as functional or pseudogenic, an earlier analysis of some 600 of the donors relied on high-throughput TCR beta sequencing. Donor age, sex, ethnicity and CMV serostatus were collected together with the repertoire data. A later genetic analysis used genome-wide SNP genotypes for about 55% of the 666 donors, treating that subset as a discovery cohort. All discovery cohort repertoires had been generated on a single sequencing platform. Both class I and class II loci were covered by HLA typing, at four-digit resolution. Typing coverage varied by locus: about 629-630 donors for A, B, C, DRB1 and DQB1; more than 500 for DQA1; around 610 for DPA1; about 450 for DPB1. Five DR-DQ haplotypes were treated as single units for association and clustering because of strong linkage in the cohort. Across around 400 genotyped donors of the cohort, an average of about 220,000 unique TCR beta nucleotide sequences per donor were sequenced, and approximately 17% of those sequences were non-productive. Points the paper makes about the study in general: Compared with the roughly 670-donor mean, donors in an Asian-associated ancestry cluster had fewer N-insertions in productive TCRs, according to a later genetic analysis. In a later analysis, HLA-associated TCR beta chains were found to be more clonally expanded and to have lower generation probabilities than equally common non-associated chains. HLA typing was unavailable for some donors at each locus, so association tests used only the typed subset. Some IMGT-functional V segments, including TRBV6-2 and TRBV6-3, could not be told apart with the 87-base-pair reads, so those segments were excluded. A group of highly shared sequence variants was considered likely to be a technical artifact of the sequencing pipeline. Linkage disequilibrium might explain the correlated functional status among segregating V segments, but an unknown experimental factor could not be excluded. In this cohort, only TCR beta chains were sequenced, and detectable features were limited by the absence of alpha or paired-chain data. A total of fewer than 200 TCR beta chains were listed by the study as associated with cytomegalovirus. The classifier was reported to diagnose cytomegalovirus status with high specificity and sensitivity in both the original and validation cohorts. The only immune exposure information available for the cohort was CMV serostatus. In a later analysis, several top co-occurrence clusters were reported to appear linked to parvovirus B19, influenza, CMV and Epstein-Barr virus. In a later genetic analysis, a missense DCLRE1C variant was associated with V-gene and J-gene trimming of TCR beta chains, and the association was replicated in an independent cohort. In a later analysis, TCR association rates were found to vary across HLA loci, with the most associated TCRs seen for DRB1 alleles and the fewest for HLA-C alleles. It was suggested by the authors that the approach could potentially be generalized to other disease states and immunological phenotypes. Strong co-occurrence of HLA alleles, especially DR and DQ, made assigning TCR associations to individual alleles difficult. The presence/absence analyses assumed that sequencing depth was roughly uniform across donors, and that assumption may not be true. According to a later analysis, most CMV-associated TCR beta chains appeared to be HLA-restricted, and the HLA associations seemed to be driven largely by CMV exposure. A further reported finding was that TCR beta sequences accurately predicted the HLA-A and HLA-B alleles for most subjects in the first cohort. In vitro tests confirmed that a few of the cytomegalovirus-associated TCR beta chains recognize cytomegalovirus antigens. Across donors, most TCR sequences were observed very rarely, whereas some public TCRs were present in many individuals. At a false discovery rate of 0.05, a later analysis linked approximately 18,000 TCR beta sequences to specific HLA alleles. In an earlier analysis of around 600 of the donors, most TCR beta V segments were observed in productive rearrangements about 87% or about 30% of the time, broadly matching IMGT annotations. The earlier analysis of a few hundred of the donors excluded some 15 rarely observed V segments, including chromosome 9 orphons, because counts were too low.

The CDR3 numbers 14 residues from cysteine through phenylalanine. Only the CDR3 portion is preserved as DNA: 42 bases, with reading frame beginning at the first base. The V end loses 2 bases and the J end loses 7 bases, and a stretch of 9 bases separates them. The CDR1 and CDR2 encoded by the germline V gene (reference sequence) are MNHEY and SMNVEV. The cohort was made up of approximately 670 healthy bone marrow donors. Cohort members were all nominally healthy when sampled, although unrecorded immune exposures were likely present. The donor tested CMV seropositive, placing the donor among the roughly 270 seropositive members of the cohort. Each donor provided a peripheral blood sample, and peripheral blood mononuclear cells were used for TCR beta sequencing. Genomic DNA was extracted from the blood cell samples with the Qiagen DNeasy Blood Extraction Kit.

The rearranged chain carries TRBV27 and TRBJ1-6, and TRBD1 may be the D gene, going by 5 matching bases. The receptor comes from a woman between 18 and 29 years old in good health and CMV-seropositive. Material for sequencing was PBMCs. The nucleotide sequence reads as follows: TGTGCCAGCAGTTTAGGGCAGGGAAATTCACCCCTCCACTTT. It codes for CASSLGQGNSPLHF.